Each of the 3 T cell receptor beta chains below was sequenced from the same sample in a study of control samples from healthy donors and cancer patients (TCRdb year 2020). Preparation of the library involved the immunoSEQ multiplex PCR assay. TCRdb stores this immuneACCESS table with in-frame sequences only. Part of the clones is absent; in the studies checked, under half of the shortfall reflects unresolved V genes, and no reason is known for the rest. This sample has about 160,000 clones in its table, and about 95% of those were observed once. Clones ranked in the top ten supply about 15% of the sample. The sample was PBMCs. Source of these receptors: a man between 60 and 75 years old with colorectal cancer.

The CDR3: CASRSTEAFF. The CDR3 DNA sequence: TGTGCCAGCAGGTCCACTGAAGCTTTCTTT. J is TRBJ1-1 and V is TRBV6-5; D gene uncertain. Looked up from germline, CDR1 is MNHEY and CDR2 is SVGAGI. The CDR3 is 10 residues long. V dropped 6 bases and J dropped 4 bases, with 3 bases sitting between them.

With regard to this clone: The same CDR3 can be traced to other DNA sequences in this sample. The gene calls are TRBV6-5 and TRBJ1-1; a weak D match, TRBD1 (5 bases). This CDR3 region has 13 residues. The V gene lost 6 bases and the J gene lost 1 base, with 9 bases spanning the gap. CDR1 MNHEY and CDR2 SVGAGI come from the germline V gene. CDR3 amino acids: CASSLQGNTEAFF. DNA for the CDR3: TGTGCCAGCAGCCTCCAGGGGAACACTGAAGCTTTCTTT.

The J gene is TRBJ1-6, the V gene TRBV5-6; the D gene is possibly TRBD1 (5 bases). The CDR3 consists of 16 residues. Per the germline V gene, CDR1 is SGHDT and CDR2 is YYEEEE. The V end lost 4 bases, the J end lost 3 bases, and 14 bases lay between the germline ends. The CDR3 nucleotides are TGTGCCAGCAGCGCGGATGGGCAGGGCTATAATTCACCCCTCCACTTT. Its translation is CASSADGQGYNSPLHF.